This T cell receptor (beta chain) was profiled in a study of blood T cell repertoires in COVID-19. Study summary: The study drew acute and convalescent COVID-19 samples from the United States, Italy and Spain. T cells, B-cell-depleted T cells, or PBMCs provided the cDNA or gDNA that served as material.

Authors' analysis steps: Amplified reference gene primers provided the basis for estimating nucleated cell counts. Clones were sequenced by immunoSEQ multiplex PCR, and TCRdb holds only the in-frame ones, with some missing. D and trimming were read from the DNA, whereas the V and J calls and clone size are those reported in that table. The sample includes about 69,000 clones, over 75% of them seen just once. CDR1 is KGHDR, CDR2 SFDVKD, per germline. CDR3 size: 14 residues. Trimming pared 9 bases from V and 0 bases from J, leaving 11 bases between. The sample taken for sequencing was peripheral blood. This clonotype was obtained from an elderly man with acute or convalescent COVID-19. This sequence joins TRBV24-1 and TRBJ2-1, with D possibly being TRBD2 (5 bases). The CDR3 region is CATSNSASYNEQFF. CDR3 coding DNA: TGTGCCACCTCCAATAGCGCCTCCTACAATGAGCAGTTCTTC.